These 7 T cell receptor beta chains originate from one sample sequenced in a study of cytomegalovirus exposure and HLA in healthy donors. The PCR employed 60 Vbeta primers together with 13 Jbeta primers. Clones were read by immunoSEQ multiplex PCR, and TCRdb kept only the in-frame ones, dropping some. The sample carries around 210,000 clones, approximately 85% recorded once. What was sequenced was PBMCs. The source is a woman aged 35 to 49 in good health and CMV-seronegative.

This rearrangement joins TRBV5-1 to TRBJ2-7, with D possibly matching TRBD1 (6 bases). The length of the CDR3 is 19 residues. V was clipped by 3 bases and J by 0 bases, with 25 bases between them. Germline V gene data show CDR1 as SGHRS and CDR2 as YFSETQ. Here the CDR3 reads CASSWGQGFGTGASYEQYF. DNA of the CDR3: TGCGCCAGCAGCTGGGGCCAGGGGTTTGGTACGGGTGCCTCCTACGAGCAGTACTTC.

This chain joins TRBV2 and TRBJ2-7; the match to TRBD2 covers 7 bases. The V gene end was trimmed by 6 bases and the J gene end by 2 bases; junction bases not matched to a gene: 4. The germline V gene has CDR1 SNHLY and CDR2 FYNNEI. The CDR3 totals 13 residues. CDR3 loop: CASRGAGTYEQYF. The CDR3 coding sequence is TGTGCCAGCAGGGGAGCGGGGACCTACGAGCAGTACTTC.

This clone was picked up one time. The CDR3 spells CASPGQGAWGLGAFF. The CDR3 DNA reads TGTGCCAGCCCGGGACAGGGGGCGTGGGGACTCGGAGCTTTCTTT. The chain joins TRBV6-1 to TRBJ1-1; 12 bases line up with TRBD1. The CDR3 loop spans 15 amino acids. The junction had 14 bases not matched to a gene; V was cut back by 8 bases and J by 10 bases. In germline, CDR1 is MNHNS, CDR2 SASEGT.

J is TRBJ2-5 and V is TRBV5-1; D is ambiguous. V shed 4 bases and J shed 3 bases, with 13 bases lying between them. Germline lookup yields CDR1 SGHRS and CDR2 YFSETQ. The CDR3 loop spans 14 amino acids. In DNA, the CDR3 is TGCGCCAGCAGCCGAGAGGCGGTCAAAGAGACCCAGTACTTC. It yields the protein CASSREAVKETQYF.

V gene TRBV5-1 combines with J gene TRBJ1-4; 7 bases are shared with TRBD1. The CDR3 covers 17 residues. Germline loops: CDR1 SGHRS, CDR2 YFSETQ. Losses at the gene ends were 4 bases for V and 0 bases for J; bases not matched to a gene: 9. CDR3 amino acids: CASSATGTAATNEKLFF. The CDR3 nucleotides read TGCGCCAGCAGCGCGACTGGGACAGCTGCAACTAATGAAAAACTGTTTTTT. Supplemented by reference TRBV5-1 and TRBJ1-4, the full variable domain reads KAGVTQTPRYLIKTRGQQVTLSCSPISGHRSVSWYQQTPGQGLQFLFEYFSETQRNKGNFPGRFSGRQFSNSRSEMNVSTLELGDSALYLCASSATGTAATNEKLFFGSGTQLSVL.

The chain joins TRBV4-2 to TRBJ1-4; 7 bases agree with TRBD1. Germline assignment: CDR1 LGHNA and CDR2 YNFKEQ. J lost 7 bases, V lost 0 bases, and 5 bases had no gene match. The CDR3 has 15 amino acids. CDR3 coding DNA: TGTGCCAGCAGCCAAGACAGGGGGTCTCGTGAAAAACTGTTTTTT. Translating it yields CASSQDRGSREKLFF.

CDR3 in amino acids: CASSLGAERNQPQHF. The CDR3 DNA follows: TGTGCCAGCAGCTTAGGTGCGGAGCGCAATCAGCCCCAGCATTTT. J is TRBJ1-5 and V is TRBV13; D gene ambiguous. This CDR3 contains 15 residues. V lost 0 bases and J lost 2, with 8 bases in between. Germline CDR1 PRHDT, CDR2 FYEKMQ (reference sequence).